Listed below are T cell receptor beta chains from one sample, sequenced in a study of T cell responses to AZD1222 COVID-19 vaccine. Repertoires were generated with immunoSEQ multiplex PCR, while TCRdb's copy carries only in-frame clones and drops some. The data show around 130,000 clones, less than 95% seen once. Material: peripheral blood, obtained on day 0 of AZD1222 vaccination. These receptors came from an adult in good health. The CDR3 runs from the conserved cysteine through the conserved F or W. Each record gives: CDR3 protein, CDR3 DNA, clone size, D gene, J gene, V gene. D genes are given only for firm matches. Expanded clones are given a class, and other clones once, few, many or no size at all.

CASSLEAASYGYTF	TGCGCCAGCAGCTTGGAGGCAGCCTCCTATGGCTACACCTTC	-	-	TRBJ1-2	TRBV5-1
CASSLDTSGAGTDTQYF	TGCGCCAGCAGCTTGGACACTAGCGGAGCTGGCACAGATACGCAGTATTTT	-	TRBD2	TRBJ2-3	TRBV5-1
CASSKGSLAGVGEQYF	TGTGCCAGCAGCAAAGGGTCACTAGCGGGAGTGGGAGAGCAGTACTTC	-	TRBD2	TRBJ2-7	TRBV7-6
CASAPNQVNTEAFF	TGTGCCAGCGCCCCCAATCAGGTGAATACTGAAGCTTTCTTT	-	-	TRBJ1-1	TRBV6-5
CASSLGSSVHNEQFF	TGTGCCAGCAGCTTGGGGAGTTCCGTCCACAATGAGCAGTTCTTC	-	-	TRBJ2-1	TRBV5-6
CASSPMYSNRLRTEAFF	TGTGCCAGCAGTCCAATGTACTCAAACAGGCTGAGGACTGAAGCTTTCTTT	-	-	TRBJ1-1	TRBV28
CASSLVHRGSGPSYEQYF	TGCGCCAGCAGCTTGGTTCACAGGGGAAGCGGGCCCTCCTACGAGCAGTACTTC	-	-	TRBJ2-7	TRBV5-1
CASRPRGDGYTF	TGTGCCAGCAGACCCCGGGGAGATGGCTACACCTTC	-	-	TRBJ1-2	TRBV6-5
CASSQDLAGEAFF	TGTGCCAGCAGCCAAGATCTCGCAGGGGAAGCTTTCTTT	-	-	TRBJ1-1	TRBV14
CASSEDRTGFGNTIYF	TGTGCCAGCAGTGAAGATCGAACAGGGTTTGGAAACACCATATATTTT	-	-	TRBJ1-3	TRBV6-1
CASSLRDSNYGYTF	TGTGCCAGCAGCCTACGGGACTCTAACTATGGCTACACCTTC	-	-	TRBJ1-2	TRBV3-1/TRBV3-2
CASSQDQGVRGYTF	TGTGCCAGCAGCCAAGATCAGGGAGTGCGCGGCTACACCTTC	-	-	TRBJ1-2	TRBV3-1/TRBV3-2
CASSPDAPSYEQYF	TGTGCCAGCAGCCCCGACGCGCCCTCCTACGAGCAGTACTTC	-	-	TRBJ2-7	TRBV7-9
CASGLGLGQDGSDIQYF	TGTGCTAGTGGTTTGGGCTTGGGACAGGACGGTTCGGACATTCAGTACTTC	-	TRBD1	TRBJ2-4	TRBV12-5
CASSLPRDSGNTIYF	TGTGCCAGTAGTCTCCCAAGGGACAGTGGAAACACCATATATTTT	-	TRBD1	TRBJ1-3	TRBV19
CATSRDRTGEAFF	TGTGCCACCAGCAGAGATCGAACGGGAGAAGCTTTCTTT	-	-	TRBJ1-1	TRBV15
CASSQGGLNTEAFF	TGTGCCAGCAGCCAAGGAGGGTTGAACACTGAAGCTTTCTTT	-	-	TRBJ1-1	TRBV4-2
CASSLYTGAAYEQYF	TGTGCCAGCAGCCTCTACACAGGGGCCGCTTACGAGCAGTACTTC	-	TRBD1	TRBJ2-7	TRBV16
CASRDRGVSYEQYF	TGTGCCAGCAGGGACAGGGGGGTCTCCTACGAGCAGTACTTC	-	TRBD1	TRBJ2-7	TRBV2
CASSSDSYGYTF	TGTGCCAGCAGCTCTGACTCGTATGGCTACACCTTC	-	-	TRBJ1-2	TRBV13
CSVGGLYGYTF	TGCAGCGTTGGTGGCCTCTATGGCTACACCTTC	few	-	TRBJ1-2	TRBV29-1
CSVDTGGTVARADTQYF	TGCAGCGTTGATACAGGGGGAACGGTAGCCCGGGCAGATACGCAGTATTTT	-	TRBD1	TRBJ2-3	TRBV29-1
CASSTGRGIIEQYF	TGTGCCAGCAGCACCGGTAGGGGGATAATCGAGCAGTACTTC	-	-	TRBJ2-7	TRBV5-6
CASSNFGQLSNQPQHF	TGTGCCAGCAGTAACTTCGGACAGCTTTCCAATCAGCCCCAGCATTTT	-	-	TRBJ1-5	TRBV6-5
CASSEGAGAQPQHF	TGCGCCAGCAGTGAGGGGGCAGGAGCGCAGCCCCAGCATTTT	-	-	TRBJ1-5	TRBV10-1
CSVEDRRQGGAGELFF	TGCAGCGTTGAAGATCGGAGACAGGGAGGGGCCGGGGAGCTGTTTTTT	once	-	TRBJ2-2	TRBV29-1
CASTPFPRGKDYGYTF	TGTGCCAGCACCCCTTTTCCCAGGGGCAAGGACTATGGCTACACCTTC	-	-	TRBJ1-2	TRBV7-2
CASSSDGRKLFF	TGTGCCAGCAGCTCGGACGGGAGGAAACTGTTTTTT	-	-	TRBJ1-4	TRBV7-3
CASSVEGLNNPLHF	TGTGCCAGCAGCGTAGAAGGTCTCAATAATCCCCTCCACTTT	-	-	TRBJ1-6	TRBV9
CASSLVGTQDYGYTF	TGTGCCAGCAGCTTAGTAGGGACTCAGGACTATGGCTACACCTTC	-	-	TRBJ1-2	TRBV11-2
CASSEALGGLFF	TGTGCCAGCAGTGAAGCGCTGGGCGGGCTGTTTTTT	-	-	TRBJ2-2	TRBV2
CASSRDRANQPQHF	TGTGCCAGCAGCCGGGACAGGGCCAATCAGCCCCAGCATTTT	once	TRBD1	TRBJ1-5	TRBV7-2